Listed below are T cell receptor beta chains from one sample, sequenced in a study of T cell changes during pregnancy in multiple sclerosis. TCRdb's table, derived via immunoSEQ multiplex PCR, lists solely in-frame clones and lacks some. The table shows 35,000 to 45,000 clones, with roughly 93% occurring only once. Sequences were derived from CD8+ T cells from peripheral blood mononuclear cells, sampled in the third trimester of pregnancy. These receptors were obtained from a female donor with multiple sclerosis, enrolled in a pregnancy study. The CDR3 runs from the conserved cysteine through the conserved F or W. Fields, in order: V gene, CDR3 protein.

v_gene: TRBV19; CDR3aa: CARDSEGSNEKLFF
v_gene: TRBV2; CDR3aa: CASSQGTANTEAFF
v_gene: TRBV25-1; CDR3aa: CASRGTQRNGYTF
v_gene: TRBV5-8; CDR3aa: CASSLIGVMTVHEQYF
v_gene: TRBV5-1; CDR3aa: CASTRDRGSGNTIYF
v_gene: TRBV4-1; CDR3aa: CASSLGGLEDTQYF
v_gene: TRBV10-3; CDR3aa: CATYTSGGGETQYF
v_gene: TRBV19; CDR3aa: CASSSGTGFSYNSPLHF
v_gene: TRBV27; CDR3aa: CASSLGGREETQYF
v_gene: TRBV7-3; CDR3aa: CASSPTVSYEQYF
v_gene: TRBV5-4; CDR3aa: CASSLRAGGGTEAFF
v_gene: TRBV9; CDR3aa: CASTLGATGGYTF
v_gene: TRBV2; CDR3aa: CASRDRGGEQYF
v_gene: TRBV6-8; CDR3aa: CASSYSRGSRENTEAFF
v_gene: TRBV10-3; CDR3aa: CAISEGSGVTDTQYF
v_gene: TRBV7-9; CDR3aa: CASSSSAGREDNEQFF
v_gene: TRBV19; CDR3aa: CASSIGGFDSYEQYF
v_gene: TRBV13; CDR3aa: CASSQGTGYMNTEAFF
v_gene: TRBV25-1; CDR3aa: CASRSRAKTDTQYF
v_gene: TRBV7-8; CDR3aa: CASTTGGEANEKLFF
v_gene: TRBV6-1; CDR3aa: CASSQRQGDNSPLHF
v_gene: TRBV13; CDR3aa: CASSTSGQGQHEQYF
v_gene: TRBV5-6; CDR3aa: CASSLRDSASWVSTDTQYF
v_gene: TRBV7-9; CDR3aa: CASSLDTAVWGVKAEAFF
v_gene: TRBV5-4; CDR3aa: CASNPWAPAGGPETQYF
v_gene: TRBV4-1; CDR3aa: CASSPIGGRFPHSGANVLTF
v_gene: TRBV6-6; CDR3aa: CASSYPETRGGHEQFF
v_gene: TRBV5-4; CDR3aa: CASSIPEEGPLTEAFF
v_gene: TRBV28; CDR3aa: CASSKADRGSSYEQYF
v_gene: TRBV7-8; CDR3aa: CASSSMGLETQYF
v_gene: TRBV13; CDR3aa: CASSLSIGGNTIYF
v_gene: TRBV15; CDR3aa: CATSPDGRGTYEQYF
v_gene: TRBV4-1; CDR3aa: CASSLGSGTQGSYEQYF
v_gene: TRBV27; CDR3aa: CASRRGNTEAFF
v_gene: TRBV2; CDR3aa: CASRGAVLGGNYEQYF
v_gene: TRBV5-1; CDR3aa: CASSGANSGQGDNEQFF
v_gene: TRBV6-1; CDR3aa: CASSEGLAGEAFF
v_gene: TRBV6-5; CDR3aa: CASSFQIATNEKLFF
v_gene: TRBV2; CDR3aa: CASRADRNEKLFF
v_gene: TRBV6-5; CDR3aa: CASSNAGPYEQYF
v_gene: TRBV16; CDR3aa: CASSQRGRERNTQYF
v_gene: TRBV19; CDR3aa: CASSIGGGAYEQYF
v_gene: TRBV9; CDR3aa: CASSVTPGTATREQYF
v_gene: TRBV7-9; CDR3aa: CASSAEGVSGNTIYF
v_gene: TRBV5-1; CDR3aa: CASSLSWEAGYYGYTF
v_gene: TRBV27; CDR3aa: CASSYSIPGGNSPLHF
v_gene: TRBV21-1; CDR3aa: CASSTKRWSAAFFPEAFF
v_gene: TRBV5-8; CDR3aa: CASSLGDRGRTQPQHF
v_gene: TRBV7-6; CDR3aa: CASSTGSGNEQFF
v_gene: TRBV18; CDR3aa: CASSQDRGPGYTF
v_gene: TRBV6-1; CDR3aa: CASSDLGQGEDF
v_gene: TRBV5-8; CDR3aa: CASSLRDRGSNQPQHF
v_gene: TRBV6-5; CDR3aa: CASSYEVSTDTQYF